The T cell receptor (beta chain) under discussion was sequenced for a study of T cells in Graves' hyperthyroidism and ophthalmopathy. There were TCR beta CDR3 regions amplified from RNA transcripts. RT-PCR in the first round (using the HTBI primer set) targeted the TCR CDR3. TCRdb re-derived calls from the multiplex PCR reads in MiXCR, one entry per CDR3 protein. In the table there are around 800,000 distinct CDR3 sequences, 35% to 45% of which are singletons. Overall study results and limits: Separating ophthalmopathy from stable hyperthyroidism was achieved by a 13 V-J model.

The CDR3 sequence is 15 residues long. The V gene's germline CDR1 is SGHRS and CDR2 YFSETQ. V trimming: 2 bases; J trimming: 2 bases; junction bases outside the gene matches: 2. Concerning this clonotype: The antigen remains unidentified.

The chain is built from TRBV5-1 and TRBJ2-2; TRBD2 matches 8 bases. The sequenced material came from blood. The receptor was derived from a man younger than 35 with Graves' hyperthyroidism. In DNA, the CDR3 is TGCGCCAGCAGCTTACTAGCGGATAACACCGGGGAGCTGTTTTTT. Residues: CASSLLADNTGELFF.